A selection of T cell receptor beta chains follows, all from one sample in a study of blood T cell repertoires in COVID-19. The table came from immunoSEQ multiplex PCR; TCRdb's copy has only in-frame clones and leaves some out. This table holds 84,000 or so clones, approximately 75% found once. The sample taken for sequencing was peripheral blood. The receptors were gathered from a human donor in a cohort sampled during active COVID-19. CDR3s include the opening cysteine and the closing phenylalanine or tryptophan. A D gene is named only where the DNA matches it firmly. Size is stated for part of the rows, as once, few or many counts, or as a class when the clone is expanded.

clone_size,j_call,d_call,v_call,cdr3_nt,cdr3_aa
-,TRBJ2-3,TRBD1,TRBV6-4,TGTGCCAGCAGTGAAGGACCGACAGGGTTGGTTTCAGATACGCAGTATTTT,CASSEGPTGLVSDTQYF
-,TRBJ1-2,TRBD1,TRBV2,TGTGCCAGCAGTCGGACAGGGGCCCGCTATGGCTACACCTTC,CASSRTGARYGYTF
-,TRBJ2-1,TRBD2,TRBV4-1,TGCGCCAGCAGCCAATGGCGGGGGGGCTCCTACAATGAGCAGTTCTTC,CASSQWRGGSYNEQFF
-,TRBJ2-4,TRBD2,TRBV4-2,TGTGCCAGCAGCCTCTCTCGGGGGGGGAAAAACATTCAGTACTTC,CASSLSRGGKNIQYF
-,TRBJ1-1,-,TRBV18,TGTGCCAGCTCACTCGGCAGGGACACTGAAGCTTTCTTT,CASSLGRDTEAFF
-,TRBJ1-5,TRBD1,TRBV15,TGTGCCACCAGCAGAGATCGGGGGACAGGGGGCGATCAGCCCCAGCATTTT,CATSRDRGTGGDQPQHF
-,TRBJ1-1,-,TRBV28,TGTGCCAGCAGTTTATGGGGGGGGGCGGCGAACACTGAAGCTTTCTTT,CASSLWGGAANTEAFF
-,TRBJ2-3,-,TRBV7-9,TGTGCCAGCAGCCCCCAGTCAGATACGCAGTATTTT,CASSPQSDTQYF
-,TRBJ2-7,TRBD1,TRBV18,TGTGCCAGCTCACCCACCCGGGACAGGGACTACGAGCAGTACTTC,CASSPTRDRDYEQYF
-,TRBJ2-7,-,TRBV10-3,TGTGCCATCAGTGACCTAGGCCTCCAGGGCGAGCAGTACTTC,CAISDLGLQGEQYF
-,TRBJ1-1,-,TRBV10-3,TGTGCCATCAGTGAGTCGGGGAGGTGGGGAGCGCCCGACACTGAAGCTTTCTTT,CAISESGRWGAPDTEAFF
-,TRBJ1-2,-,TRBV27,TGTGCCAGCAGTTTAACAGGGTATGAGGGCTACACCTTC,CASSLTGYEGYTF
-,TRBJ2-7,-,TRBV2,TGTGCCAGCAGTCTATACAGGGACTCCTACGAGCAGTACTTC,CASSLYRDSYEQYF
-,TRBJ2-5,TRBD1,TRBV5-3,TGTGCCAGAAGCCTGACAGGGGGCCGGGGGGAGACCCAGTACTTC,CARSLTGGRGETQYF
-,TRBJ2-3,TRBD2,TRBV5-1,TGCGCCAGCAGCTGGACGGGGAGGGTAGATACGCAGTATTTT,CASSWTGRVDTQYF
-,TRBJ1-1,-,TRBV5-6,TGTGCCAGCAGCTCCCGGACGGTCGGGAGGGTGAACACTGAAGCTTTCTTT,CASSSRTVGRVNTEAFF
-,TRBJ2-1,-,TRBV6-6,TGTGCCAGCAGTTCCCCCCACGGGGGCTCCTACAATGAGCAGTTCTTC,CASSSPHGGSYNEQFF
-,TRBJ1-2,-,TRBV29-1,TGCAGCGTCAAACGACAATGGGCCGATGGCTACACCTTC,CSVKRQWADGYTF
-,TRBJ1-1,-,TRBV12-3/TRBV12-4,TGTGCCAGCAGTTTAGGGTCCGGCACTGAAGCTTTCTTT,CASSLGSGTEAFF
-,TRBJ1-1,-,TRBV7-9,TGTGCCAGCAGCTTAGCGCTCGCAGGCACGAACACTGAAGCTTTCTTT,CASSLALAGTNTEAFF
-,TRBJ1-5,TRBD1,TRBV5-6,TGTGCCAGCAGCCTTGGAACTGACAGGGTCAATCAGCCCCAGCATTTT,CASSLGTDRVNQPQHF
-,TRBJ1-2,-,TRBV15,TGTGCCACCAGCAGAGATCGGGGGTTTGACGGCTACACCTTC,CATSRDRGFDGYTF
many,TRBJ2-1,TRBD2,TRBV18,TGTGCCAGCTCATCCCCCGGCGGGGGGGCCTCACGTGGGCAGTTCTTC,CASSSPGGGASRGQFF
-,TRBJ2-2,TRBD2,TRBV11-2,TGTGCCAGCAACCCAGCGGGGGGCCGGTTTACCGGGGAGCTGTTTTTT,CASNPAGGRFTGELFF
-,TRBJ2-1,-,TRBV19,TGTGCCAGTAGTATAGGTACAAGCTCCTACAATGAGCAGTTCTTC,CASSIGTSSYNEQFF
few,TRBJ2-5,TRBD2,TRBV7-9,TGTGCCAGCAGCAACCTAGCGGGCCAGTACTTC,CASSNLAGQYF
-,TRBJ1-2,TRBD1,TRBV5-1,TGCGCCAGCAGCTCGGCCCCAAGACAGGGGGTAGATGGCTACACCTTC,CASSSAPRQGVDGYTF
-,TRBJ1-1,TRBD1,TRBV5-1,TGCGCCAGCAGTCCCAGGGGGCGGGGCACTGAAGCTTTCTTT,CASSPRGRGTEAFF
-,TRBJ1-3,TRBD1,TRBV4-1,TGCGCCAGCAGCCCTGGGACAGGGTTATCGCCCATATATTTT,CASSPGTGLSPIYF
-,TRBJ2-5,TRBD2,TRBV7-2,TGTGCCAGCACCCTCGGGGAGGGTCCGGAGACCCAGTACTTC,CASTLGEGPETQYF
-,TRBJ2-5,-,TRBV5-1,TGCGCCAGCAGCTTGGGGACTCCGCAAGAGACCCAGTACTTC,CASSLGTPQETQYF
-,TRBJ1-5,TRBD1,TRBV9,TGTGCCAGCAGTGCCGGGACAGGGGTGGGGCAGCCCCAGCATTTT,CASSAGTGVGQPQHF
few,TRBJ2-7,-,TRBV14,TGTGCCAGCAGCTTACTCACCCGACACCACGAGCAGTACTTC,CASSLLTRHHEQYF
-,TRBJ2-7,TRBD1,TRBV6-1,TGTGCCAGCACCATGGGACAGGGGGCGGACGAGCAGTACTTC,CASTMGQGADEQYF
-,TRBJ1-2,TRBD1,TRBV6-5,TGTGCCAGCAGTACCGGGACAGGGGTTGATGGCTACACCTTC,CASSTGTGVDGYTF
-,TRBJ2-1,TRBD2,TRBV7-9,TGTGCCAGCAGCCACCCTAGGACTAGCGGGGGGGCGTATCCGTTCTTC,CASSHPRTSGGAYPFF
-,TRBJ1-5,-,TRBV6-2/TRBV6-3,TGTGCCAGCAGTTACCCGGTTAGCAATCAGCCCCAGCATTTT,CASSYPVSNQPQHF
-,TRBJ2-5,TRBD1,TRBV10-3,TGTGCCATCAGTGACGGTTCGACAAGGGGGCTCCAAGAGACCCAGTACTTC,CAISDGSTRGLQETQYF
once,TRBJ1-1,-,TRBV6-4,TGTGCCAGCAGGCCAGGGGTTGGCACTGAAGCTTTCTTT,CASRPGVGTEAFF
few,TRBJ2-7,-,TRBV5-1,TGCGCCAGCAGCTTGGATATCTCGGGTCGACAGAGACCGGCCTACGAGCAGTACTTC,CASSLDISGRQRPAYEQYF
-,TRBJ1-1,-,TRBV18,TGTGCCAGCTCACCAGTCCCGAGAGCTTTCTTT,CASSPVPRAFF
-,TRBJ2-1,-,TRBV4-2,TGTGCCAGCAGCCAACCAGGGACTGACAATGAGCAGTTCTTC,CASSQPGTDNEQFF
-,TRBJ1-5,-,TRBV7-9,TGTGCCAGCAGCTCGTCCCGGGACATGCGCGGGCAGCCCCAGCATTTT,CASSSSRDMRGQPQHF
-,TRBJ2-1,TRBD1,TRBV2,TGTGCCAGCAGCAGGACAGGGATCAAGAACAATGAGCAGTTCTTC,CASSRTGIKNNEQFF
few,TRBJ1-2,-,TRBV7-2,TGTGCCAGCAGCCCCGGGACAAGATCTAGTGGCTACACCTTC,CASSPGTRSSGYTF
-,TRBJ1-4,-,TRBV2,TGTGCCAGCCGGGTAACTAATGAAAAACTGTTTTTT,CASRVTNEKLFF
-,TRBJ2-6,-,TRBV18,TGTGCCAGCTCAGAACTAGCCAGGGGGACTGGGGCCAACGTCCTGACTTTC,CASSELARGTGANVLTF
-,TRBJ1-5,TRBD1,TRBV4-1,TGCGCCAGCAGCCAAGACTTCGGGACAGGAGTTTATAGCAATCAGCCCCAGCATTTT,CASSQDFGTGVYSNQPQHF
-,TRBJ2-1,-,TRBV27,TGTGCCAGCAGTCTTGAGCAGTTCTTC,CASSLEQFF
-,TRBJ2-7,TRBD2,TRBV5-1,TGCGCCAGCAGTAGTGGAACGGGGGGCTCCTACGAGCAGTACTTC,CASSSGTGGSYEQYF
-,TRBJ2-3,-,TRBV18,TGTGCCAGCTCACTCAGTACAGATACGCAGTATTTT,CASSLSTDTQYF
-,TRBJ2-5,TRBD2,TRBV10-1,TGCGCCAGCGGGGGGGGACTAGCGGAAGAGACCCAGTACTTC,CASGGGLAEETQYF
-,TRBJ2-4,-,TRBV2,TGTGCCAGCAGTCTGGGGGCAGGGTGGAGAGCCAAAAACATTCAGTACTTC,CASSLGAGWRAKNIQYF
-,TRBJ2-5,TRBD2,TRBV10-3,TGTGCCATCGGAGACGGGACTAGCTGGGACCCAGAGACCCAGTACTTC,CAIGDGTSWDPETQYF
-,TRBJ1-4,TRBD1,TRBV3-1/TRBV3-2,TGTGCCAGCAGCCGGGTCGGGACAGGGGGCGCCGTAAGTAAACTGTTTTTT,CASSRVGTGGAVSKLFF
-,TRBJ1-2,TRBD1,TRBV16,TGTGCCAGCAGCCAATCCTGGACAGGGGAAGTGGGCAATGGCTACACCTTC,CASSQSWTGEVGNGYTF
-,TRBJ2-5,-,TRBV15,TGTGCCACCAGCAGAGCAGTACAAGAGACCCAGTACTTC,CATSRAVQETQYF
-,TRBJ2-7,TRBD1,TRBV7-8,TGTGCCAGCAGCGGTTCCCGGGACAGGAGCTCCTACGAGCAGTACTTC,CASSGSRDRSSYEQYF
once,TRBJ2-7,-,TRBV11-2,TGTGCCAGCAGCGCAGCGGGTGGAGCACGACCCTACGAGCAGTACTTC,CASSAAGGARPYEQYF
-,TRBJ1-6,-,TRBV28,TGTGCCAGCAGTCCCACCGGGACTCTTAGCTCCTATAATTCACCCCTCCACTTT,CASSPTGTLSSYNSPLHF